This entry lists 32 T cell receptor beta chains sequenced from one sample in a study of T cell repertoires in cytomegalovirus infection. Each CDR3 protein gets one entry after TCRdb re-called the reads with MiXCR. The sample carries 230,000 or so distinct CDR3 sequences, over 15% recorded once. Sequenced sample: CD8+ T cells from PBMCs. The receptors here all came from a human donor in good health (CMV status not recorded). Some clones in this sample may be carry-over from other donors' samples.

Many counts were recorded for this clonotype. The chain couples TRBV7-9 to TRBJ2-5; D is undetermined. V gave up 5 bases and J gave up 0 bases, with 10 bases separating them. The CDR3 contains 14 residues. CDR1 is SEHNR, CDR2 FQNEAQ, per germline (reference sequence). The CDR3 here is CASSQDPYQETQYF. CDR3 bases: TGTGCCAGCAGCCAGGACCCTTACCAAGAGACCCAGTACTTC. The variable domain in full, with the rest retrieved from reference TRBV7-9 and TRBJ2-5, is DTGVSQNPRHKITKRGQNVTFRCDPISEHNRLYWYRQTLGQGPEFLTYFQNEAQLEKSRLLSDRFSAERPKGSFSTLEIQRTEQGDSAMYLCASSQDPYQETQYFGPGTRLLVL.

The CDR3 loop is CSARADQSQGTLYEQYF. CDR3 DNA sequence: TGCAGTGCTAGAGCCGATCAATCGCAGGGCACCCTCTACGAGCAGTACTTC. This chain links TRBV20-1 with TRBJ2-7; tentatively, D is TRBD1 (5 bases). V lost 1 base and J lost 3, with 22 bases in between. The CDR3 runs 17 residues. The germline V gene encodes CDR1 DFQATT and CDR2 SNEGSKA (reference sequence).

This sequence joins TRBV25-1 and TRBJ1-1; no firm D call. The V end lost 6 bases, the J end lost 0 bases, and 8 bases lay between the germline ends. The CDR3 is made up of 13 amino acids. Germline lookup yields CDR1 MGHDK and CDR2 SYGVNS. CDR3 protein: CASRPLLNTEAFF. As DNA, the CDR3 is TGTGCCAGCAGGCCACTCTTGAACACTGAAGCTTTCTTT. Full variable domain (outside the CDR3, taken from reference TRBV25-1 and TRBJ1-1): EADIYQTPRYLVIGTGKKITLECSQTMGHDKMYWYQQDPGMELHLIHYSYGVNSTEKGDLSSESTVSRIRTEHFPLTLESARPSHTSQYLCASRPLLNTEAFFGQGTRLTVV.

This clonotype showed up many times. The chain employs TRBV12-3 or TRBV12-4 and TRBJ1-2, with D possibly being TRBD1 (5 bases). The CDR3 has 15 amino acids. V lost 6 bases and J lost 7, with 21 bases in between. The CDR3 loop is CASSLGEITRGGYTF. The CDR3 nucleotides read TGTGCCAGCAGCCTAGGGGAGATAACTCGGGGTGGCTACACCTTC.

At least ten counts were recorded for this clonotype. V and J are TRBV7-9 and TRBJ2-3; D uncertain. Germline lookup yields CDR1 SEHNR and CDR2 FQNEAQ (reference sequence). This CDR3 region has 14 residues. V was trimmed by 4 bases and J by 4 bases, leaving 12 bases between them. In DNA, the CDR3 is TGTGCCAGCAGCTGGTCGGCAGTGGCAGATACGCAGTATTTT. It translates to CASSWSAVADTQYF.

This sequence joins TRBV6-1 and TRBJ2-2; 9 bases agree with TRBD2. The CDR3 consists of 20 residues. Germline CDR1 MNHNS, CDR2 SASEGT. V lost 6 bases and J lost 2; bases outside the gene matches: 19. In DNA, the CDR3 is TGTGCCAGCAGCCTTATGGGGACTAGCTTTCTACTACTCAACACCGGGGAGCTGTTTTTT. Amino acid sequence: CASSLMGTSFLLLNTGELFF.

The rearrangement links TRBV28 to TRBJ2-7, with 9 bases lining up with TRBD1. This CDR3 is built from 19 residues. In germline, CDR1 is MDHEN, CDR2 SYDVKM. Losses at the gene ends were 4 bases for V and 2 bases for J; bases not matched to a gene: 18. The CDR3 loop is CASSYETPPGQGIPYEQYF. In DNA form, the CDR3 reads TGTGCCAGCAGTTACGAGACACCACCGGGACAGGGTATCCCCTACGAGCAGTACTTC.

The chain uses TRBV2 and TRBJ1-1; no clear D gene. Trimming removed 0 bases from V and 0 bases from J, with 5 bases in between. Germline CDR1 and CDR2: SNHLY and FYNNEI. The CDR3 is 14 residues long. The CDR3 loop reads CASSEARLNTEAFF. In DNA, the CDR3 is TGTGCCAGCAGTGAAGCGCGCTTGAACACTGAAGCTTTCTTT.

The chain couples TRBV28 to TRBJ2-3, with 8 nucleotides matching TRBD2. The length of the CDR3 is 16 residues. Germline CDR1 MDHEN, CDR2 SYDVKM. The V segment lost 4 bases and the J segment 4 bases; nucleotides outside the gene matches: 10. CDR3 nucleotide sequence: TGTGCCAGCAGTTCGCCATCCGGACTAGCCCCAGATACGCAGTATTTT. Its translation is CASSSPSGLAPDTQYF.

This clonotype came up many times. The chain employs TRBV6-5 and TRBJ1-1; perhaps TRBD1 as D (5 bases). The ends were cut back, 0 bases at V and 4 bases at J, with 12 bases in the middle. Germline V gene sequence: CDR1 MNHEY, CDR2 SVGAGI. This CDR3 is 15 amino acids long. The CDR3 protein is CASSYSRGPGTEAFF. Here the CDR3 DNA reads TGTGCCAGCAGTTACTCACGGGGACCGGGCACTGAAGCTTTCTTT.

This clonotype was counted between two and nine times. CDR3 region: CASSAGETGDVYEQYF. Here the CDR3 DNA reads TGCGCCAGCAGCGCAGGCGAGACAGGGGACGTCTACGAGCAGTACTTC. The rearrangement uses TRBV5-1 and TRBJ2-7, with 8 bases aligning to TRBD1. The ends lost 4 bases at V and 3 bases at J; junction bases unmatched: 12. The CDR3 covers 16 residues. Germline V gene data show CDR1 as SGHRS and CDR2 as YFSETQ.

Regarding this clonotype: A much larger clone differs from this one at a single base, so this may be a read error. The J gene is TRBJ1-1, the V gene TRBV7-9; 7 bases agree with TRBD1. The V and J ends lost 4 bases and 4 bases, in that order; junction bases with no gene match: 3. The CDR3 is 13 amino acids. Germline CDR1 SEHNR, CDR2 FQNEAQ (reference sequence). The CDR3 region is CASSSAGGTEAFF. The CDR3, as DNA: TGTGCCAGCAGCTCTGCAGGGGGCACTGAAGCTTTCTTT.

The V call is TRBV7-8, the J call TRBJ2-7; TRBD1 or TRBD2 may be the D gene (5 bases each). The CDR3 runs to 13 residues. In germline, CDR1 is SGHVS, CDR2 FQNEAQ. Trimming took 2 bases from V and 7 from J, leaving 12 bases between them. The CDR3 DNA reads TGTGCCAGCAGCTTATATGGGGGTGAGGAGCAGTACTTC. Translation: CASSLYGGEEQYF.

This clonotype was seen many times. CDR3 coding DNA: TGTGCCAGCAGCTTAACTAGTGGAGAGACCCAGTACTTC. Its protein product is CASSLTSGETQYF. J is TRBJ2-5 and V is TRBV7-2, with a possible D match to TRBD2 (5 bases). Germline CDR1 SGHTA, CDR2 FQGNSA. The CDR3 runs to 13 residues. V lost 2 bases to trimming and J lost 4 bases, with 8 bases between them.

This clonotype was observed at least ten times. The gene calls are TRBV20-1 and TRBJ2-7, with D tentatively TRBD1 or TRBD2 (6 bases each). In germline, CDR1 is DFQATT, CDR2 SNEGSKA (reference sequence). Trimming took 0 bases from V and 2 from J, leaving 20 bases between them. This CDR3 is built from 17 residues. CDR3 nucleotide sequence: TGCAGTGCTAGAGATCGGCGGGACACCCGGACAACCTACGAGCAGTACTTC. It codes for CSARDRRDTRTTYEQYF.

This clonotype occurred many times. The V call is TRBV7-6, the J call TRBJ2-3, with D unclear. With 5 bases removed from V and 1 base from J, the gap between germline ends came to 10 bases. This CDR3 is built from 14 residues. The germline gives CDR1 SGHVS, CDR2 FNYEAQ. The CDR3 DNA sequence: TGTGCCAGCAGCGAGAGGTGGGGCACAGATACGCAGTATTTT. Protein sequence: CASSERWGTDTQYF.

In its sample, this clonotype was seen a few times. This rearrangement joins TRBV2 to TRBJ1-5; possibly TRBD1 for D (5 bases). Germline V gene sequence: CDR1 SNHLY, CDR2 FYNNEI. V lost 9 bases, J lost 5 bases, and 14 bases lay in between. The CDR3 covers 13 residues. The DNA for the CDR3 is TGTGCCAGAGGGGACGCGGAGGATCAGCCCCAGCATTTT. It codes for CARGDAEDQPQHF.

This clonotype was counted at least ten times. The chain has TRBV24-1 and TRBJ2-3; D gene uncertain. V dropped 4 bases and J dropped 4 bases, with 8 bases sitting between them. CDR3 length equals 13 residues. Per germline, CDR1 KGHDR and CDR2 SFDVKD. Here the CDR3 DNA reads TGTGCCACCAGTGACCCCGTGGCAGATACGCAGTATTTT. It specifies CATSDPVADTQYF.

V and J are TRBV13 and TRBJ2-4, with 9 nucleotides matching TRBD1. V gave up 5 bases and J gave up 0 bases; unmatched junction bases: 5. The germline V gene encodes CDR1 PRHDT and CDR2 FYEKMQ (reference sequence). CDR3 size: 16 residues. CDR3 DNA: TGTGCCAGCAGCCCAAACAGGGGGCGAGCCAAAAACATTCAGTACTTC. Translated: CASSPNRGRAKNIQYF.

The genes are TRBV28 and TRBJ2-5; D may be TRBD1 (6 bases). Germline V gene sequence: CDR1 MDHEN, CDR2 SYDVKM. The CDR3 covers 15 residues. Trimming removed 3 bases from V and 5 bases from J, with 16 bases in between. DNA of the CDR3: TGTGCCAGCAGTTTTGGTGGCAGGGGACGGGAGACCCAGTACTTC. The encoded protein is CASSFGGRGRETQYF.

On this clonotype itself: At one end the junction does not follow the germline gene, possibly because of a read error. This sequence joins TRBV19 and TRBJ1-6; D remains unclear. CDR1 LNHDA and CDR2 SQIVND come from the germline V gene (reference sequence). This CDR3 is built from 16 residues. The CDR3 coding sequence is TGTGCCAGTAAGGAACTTCTGCACGGTGGGAATTCACACCTCCACTTT. Translating gives CASKELLHGGNSHLHF.

V gene TRBV10-3 combines with J gene TRBJ2-1, with D possibly being TRBD2 (6 bases). Trimming took 4 bases from V and 4 from J, leaving 11 bases between them. The CDR3 sequence is 14 residues long. Germline lookup yields CDR1 ENHRY and CDR2 SYGVKD. The CDR3 here is CAISAPGLYNEQFF. The CDR3 DNA sequence: TGTGCCATCAGTGCTCCGGGACTTTACAATGAGCAGTTCTTC.

This clonotype has a count of ten or more. The chain links TRBV19 to TRBJ1-5; D may be TRBD1 (5 bases). The CDR3 has 15 amino acids. V dropped 6 bases and J dropped 1 base, with 13 bases sitting between them. Germline lookup yields CDR1 LNHDA and CDR2 SQIVND (reference sequence). CDR3 sequence: CASSPDGASNQPQHF. The CDR3 nucleotides read TGTGCCAGTAGCCCGGACGGGGCAAGCAATCAGCCCCAGCATTTT.

This clonotype showed up many times. This chain joins TRBV7-2 and TRBJ2-7; D gene unclear. V was shortened by 1 base and J by 2 bases, with 9 bases between the two germline ends. Per germline, CDR1 SGHTA and CDR2 FQGNSA. The CDR3 has 14 residues. The CDR3 here is CASSLEANPYEQYF. CDR3 sequence (DNA): TGTGCCAGCAGCTTAGAGGCCAATCCCTACGAGCAGTACTTC.

This clonotype has at least ten counts. The V gene is TRBV20-1, the J gene TRBJ2-5; no reliable D call. The CDR3 consists of 10 residues. V gave up 7 bases and J gave up 7 bases, with 10 bases separating them. Germline values: CDR1 DFQATT, CDR2 SNEGSKA (reference sequence). CDR3 DNA: TGCAGTGTCCCAGATCTGACCCAGTACTTC. Its translation is CSVPDLTQYF.

This rearrangement joins TRBV28 to TRBJ1-1; no reliable D call. Germline V gene data show CDR1 as MDHEN and CDR2 as SYDVKM. CDR3 length: 13 amino acids. V was trimmed by 5 bases and J by 3 bases, leaving 10 bases between them. CDR3 coding DNA: TGTGCCAGCAGTACCCTGGAGTACACTGAAGCTTTCTTT. It translates to CASSTLEYTEAFF.

This clonotype has just one count. The genes are TRBV20-1 and TRBJ1-1; 12 bases agree with TRBD1. The germline gives CDR1 DFQATT, CDR2 SNEGSKA (reference sequence). V gave up 6 bases and J gave up 4 bases; unmatched junction bases: 15. This CDR3 spans 17 amino acids. In DNA, the CDR3 is TGCAGTGCGGTTGCCCCGGGACAGGGGGCATTAGGCACTGAAGCTTTCTTT. This translates into CSAVAPGQGALGTEAFF.

This clonotype has more than one count but fewer than ten. The rearrangement uses TRBV29-1 and TRBJ2-1; 10 nucleotides match TRBD2. In germline, CDR1 is SQVTM, CDR2 ANQGSEA. Losses at the gene ends were 8 bases for V and 2 bases for J; bases not matched to a gene: 3. The CDR3 is 13 amino acids. CDR3 in DNA: TGCAGCCTAAGCGGGGGGGCCTACAATGAGCAGTTCTTC. Translated: CSLSGGAYNEQFF.

This chain joins TRBV2 and TRBJ1-5; weak D call: TRBD1 (5 bases). Trimming shortened V by 1 base and J by 4 bases, and 11 bases separated the two germline ends. This CDR3 has 15 residues. Germline V CDR1 and CDR2: SNHLY, FYNNEI. The CDR3 region is CASSEDRGANQPQHF. In nucleotides, the CDR3 is TGTGCCAGCAGTGAAGACCGGGGCGCAAATCAGCCCCAGCATTTT.

This clonotype was recorded at least ten times. The rearrangement links TRBV7-6 to TRBJ2-1, with D maybe TRBD2 (6 bases). The CDR3 runs to 15 residues. The V and J ends lost 7 bases and 9 bases respectively, with 22 bases between them. Germline V lookup: CDR1 SGHVS, CDR2 FNYEAQ. The CDR3 spells CASTPRDFLVSEQFF. The CDR3 DNA is TGTGCCAGCACCCCCCGGGACTTTTTGGTTTCTGAGCAGTTCTTC.

This clonotype showed up just a few times. This rearrangement joins TRBV6-6 to TRBJ1-6; D unresolved. The CDR3 sequence is 15 residues long. Germline V gene sequence: CDR1 MNHNY, CDR2 SVGAGI (reference sequence). Trimming took off 6 bases at V and 10 bases at J, with 19 bases between the two ends. CDR3 nucleotides: TGTGCCAGCAGGCATAGCCGTGAATCTGGGTCACCCCTCCACTTT. As protein: CASRHSRESGSPLHF.

The rearrangement uses TRBV4-1 and TRBJ2-2; D is possibly TRBD2 (5 bases). Germline V CDR1 and CDR2: MGHRA, YSYEKL. The CDR3 length is 14 residues. V lost 10 bases, J lost 0 bases, and 12 bases lay in between. CDR3 amino acids: CATQDYTNTGELFF. CDR3 DNA sequence: TGCGCCACACAAGACTATACGAACACCGGGGAGCTGTTTTTT.